The rows below give T cell receptor beta chains drawn from one sample of a study of blood T cell repertoires in COVID-19. Using immunoSEQ multiplex PCR, the repertoire was profiled, and TCRdb retains in-frame clones only, with some absent. The table has over 150,000 clones, approximately 90% seen once. The material sequenced was peripheral blood. These receptors all come from a man in his fifties with acute or convalescent COVID-19. The CDR3 runs from the conserved cysteine through the conserved F or W. A D gene is named only where the DNA matches it firmly. Clone size is shown for a subset of rows, as once, few, many or a class of expanded clone.

clone_size j_call v_call cdr3_length d_call cdr3_aa cdr3_nt
- TRBJ2-1 TRBV28 13 - CASSLQGRNEQFF TGTGCCAGCAGTTTGCAGGGGCGCAATGAGCAGTTCTTC
few TRBJ1-2 TRBV6-5 14 TRBD1 CASTDRDRAYGYTF TGTGCCAGCACCGACCGGGACAGGGCCTATGGCTACACCTTC
- TRBJ1-2 TRBV28 14 - CASSTKGRGYGYTF TGTGCCAGCAGTACGAAGGGCAGGGGTTACGGCTACACCTTC
- TRBJ2-3 TRBV4-3 16 TRBD2 CASSEYSGGSTDTQYF TGCGCCAGCAGCGAATATAGCGGGGGGAGCACAGATACGCAGTATTTT
- TRBJ1-1 TRBV28 15 TRBD1 CASRENRGQRAEAFF TGTGCCAGCAGAGAAAACAGGGGGCAGCGGGCTGAAGCTTTCTTT
- TRBJ2-5 TRBV7-2 15 - CASSLVSGRQETQYF TGTGCCAGCAGCTTAGTTTCAGGGCGCCAAGAGACCCAGTACTTC
- TRBJ2-1 TRBV10-3 14 - CAISVHQDGNEQFF TGTGCCATCAGTGTACACCAGGATGGGAATGAGCAGTTCTTC
once TRBJ1-5 TRBV6-5 15 TRBD1 CASRTLQGAGQPQHF TGTGCCAGCAGGACCTTACAGGGGGCTGGCCAGCCCCAGCATTTT
- TRBJ2-5 TRBV7-8 15 TRBD1 CASSSHGQGGETQYF TGTGCCAGCAGCTCCCACGGACAGGGTGGGGAGACCCAGTACTTC
- TRBJ1-1 TRBV4-3 14 - CASSQERDVSQAFF TGCGCCAGCAGCCAAGAGAGGGATGTTAGTCAAGCTTTCTTT
- TRBJ1-1 TRBV20-1 11 - CSARDRTEAFF TGCAGTGCTAGAGACCGCACTGAAGCTTTCTTT
- TRBJ1-1 TRBV6-5 13 TRBD1 CASGQGARTEAFF TGTGCCAGCGGACAGGGGGCGCGGACTGAAGCTTTCTTT
- TRBJ2-1 TRBV24-1 16 TRBD1 CATSESTGTGYNEQFF TGTGCCACCAGTGAGTCAACCGGGACAGGTTACAATGAGCAGTTCTTC
- TRBJ2-1 TRBV4-1 15 - CASSQVELGLGEQFF TGCGCCAGCAGCCAAGTGGAATTGGGCCTCGGTGAGCAGTTCTTC
- TRBJ2-3 TRBV24-1 16 TRBD1 CATSESTGVHTDTQYF TGTGCCACCAGTGAATCCACAGGGGTCCACACAGATACGCAGTATTTT
- TRBJ1-2 TRBV27 17 TRBD1 CASSLRDPGQGPYGYTF TGTGCCAGCAGTTTACGGGACCCCGGACAGGGCCCCTATGGCTACACCTTC
- TRBJ2-7 TRBV5-1 19 TRBD2 CASRTRDRTSGSAIYEQYF TGCGCCAGCAGGACCCGGGACAGGACTAGCGGGAGCGCGATCTACGAGCAGTACTTC
- TRBJ2-5 TRBV27 16 - CASSFRPLVISETQYF TGTGCCAGCAGTTTTAGGCCACTAGTAATATCCGAGACCCAGTACTTC
- TRBJ1-6 TRBV7-2 12 - CASSPGYSPLHF TGTGCCAGCAGTCCAGGGTATTCACCCCTCCACTTT
- TRBJ1-2 TRBV9 13 TRBD1 CANSATGDYGYTF TGTGCCAACAGCGCGACAGGGGACTATGGCTACACCTTC
- TRBJ2-1 TRBV7-6 15 TRBD2 CASSLGGLIYNEQFF TGTGCCAGCAGCTTAGGGGGACTAATCTACAATGAGCAGTTCTTC
- TRBJ2-5 TRBV7-9 16 TRBD1 CASSLPTGTEKETQYF TGTGCCAGCAGCTTACCCACCGGGACAGAGAAAGAGACCCAGTACTTC
once TRBJ2-2 TRBV7-2 14 - CASSQQIITGELFF TGTGCCAGCAGCCAACAGATAATCACCGGGGAGCTGTTTTTT
- TRBJ2-1 TRBV28 14 TRBD2 CASSFSGRGNEQFF TGTGCCAGCAGTTTTAGCGGGAGAGGAAATGAGCAGTTCTTC
- TRBJ1-3 TRBV6-2/TRBV6-3 14 - CASSSWSPGNTIYF TGTGCCAGCAGTTCATGGAGCCCTGGAAACACCATATATTTT
- TRBJ2-5 TRBV5-6 17 TRBD1 CASSRPGQGTRKETQYF TGTGCCAGCAGCCGGCCGGGACAGGGGACTCGCAAAGAGACCCAGTACTTC
- TRBJ1-2 TRBV9 18 - CASSVGHHPGHTNYGYTF TGTGCCAGCAGCGTAGGACATCACCCGGGACATACAAACTATGGCTACACCTTC
once TRBJ2-1 TRBV7-9 14 - CASSLGLADNEQFF TGTGCCAGCAGCTTAGGGCTAGCAGACAATGAGCAGTTCTTC
- TRBJ2-1 TRBV11-2 15 TRBD2 CASSFGLVEGNEQFF TGTGCCAGCAGCTTCGGACTAGTGGAGGGAAATGAGCAGTTCTTC